This T cell receptor beta chain was recorded in a study of shared T cell receptors in the human thymus. This clone has a handful of counts. Germline V CDR1 and CDR2: MNHEY, SVGAGI. The germline V and J ends were trimmed by 0 bases and 5 bases, with 7 bases remaining between them. CDR3 length: 13 residues. The table came from immunoSEQ multiplex PCR; TCRdb's copy has only in-frame clones and leaves some out. The sample holds hundreds of thousands of clones, around 87% seen once. These data also featured in a second study, about human thymus T cells. Per that study: It was from resections taken during corrective heart surgery that the thymus tissue came. Related research found strongly overlapping thymic repertoires in unrelated individuals.

The rearrangement uses TRBV6-5 and TRBJ1-1; D not resolved. The TCR was taken from a boy in the first two years of life with a congenital heart defect. Sequenced: thymocytes. This chain's CDR3 is CASSYSRGTEAFF. CDR3 DNA sequence: TGTGCCAGCAGTTACTCTCGAGGGACTGAAGCTTTCTTT.